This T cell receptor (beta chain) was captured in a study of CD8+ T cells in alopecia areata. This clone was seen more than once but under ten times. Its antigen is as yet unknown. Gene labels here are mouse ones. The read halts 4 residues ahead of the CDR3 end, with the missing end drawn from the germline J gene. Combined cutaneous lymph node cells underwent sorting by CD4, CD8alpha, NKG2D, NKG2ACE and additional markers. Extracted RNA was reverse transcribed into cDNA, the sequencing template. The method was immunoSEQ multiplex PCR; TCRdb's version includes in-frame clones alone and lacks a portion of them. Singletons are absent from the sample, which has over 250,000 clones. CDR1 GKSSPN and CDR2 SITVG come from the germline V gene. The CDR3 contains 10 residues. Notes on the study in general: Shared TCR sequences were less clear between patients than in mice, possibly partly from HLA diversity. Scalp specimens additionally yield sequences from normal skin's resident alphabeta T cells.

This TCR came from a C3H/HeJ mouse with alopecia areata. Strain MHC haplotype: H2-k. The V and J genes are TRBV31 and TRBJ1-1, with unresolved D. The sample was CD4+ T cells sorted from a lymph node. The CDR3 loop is CAWGLGEVFF. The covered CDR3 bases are TGTGCCTGGGGACTCGGA. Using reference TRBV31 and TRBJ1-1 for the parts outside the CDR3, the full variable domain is AQTIHQWPVAEIKAVGSPLSLGCTIKGKSSPNLYWYWQATGGTLQQLFYSITVGQVESVVQLNLSASRPKDDQFILSTEKLLLSHSGFYLCAWGLGEVFFGKGTRLTVV.